Listed below are T cell receptor beta chains from one sample, sequenced in a study of T cells in Graves' hyperthyroidism and ophthalmopathy. TCRdb re-called the multiplex PCR reads through MiXCR, storing one row per CDR3 protein. The sample includes around 300,000 distinct CDR3 sequences, approximately 13% of them seen just once. Sequencing input: blood. All receptors come from a woman in her twenties or thirties with Graves' hyperthyroidism. The CDR3 runs from the conserved cysteine through the conserved F or W. The D gene is left open where the match is weak. For some rows the clone size is stated as once, few or many, or as a class when expanded; others skip it.

V: TRBV29-1; length: 12; size: NA; D: NA; J: TRBJ1-2; DNA: TGCAGCGTTGAACAGGATAATCCCGGCTACACCTTC; CDR3: CSVEQDNPGYTF
V: TRBV28; length: 16; size: few; D: NA; J: TRBJ2-2; DNA: TGTGCCAGCAGTTTGTTCTCCGGGACGAACACCGGGGAGCCGTTTTTT; CDR3: CASSLFSGTNTGEPFF
V: TRBV27; length: 13; size: few; D: TRBD2; J: TRBJ2-1; DNA: TGTGCCAGCAGTCTGGTAATAGCGGGAACGCAGTTCTTC; CDR3: CASSLVIAGTQFF
V: TRBV12-3/TRBV12-4; length: 15; size: many; D: NA; J: TRBJ2-1; DNA: TGTGCCAGCAGCCCCCAGGGGAGCTCCTACAATGAGCAGTTCTTC; CDR3: CASSPQGSSYNEQFF
V: TRBV9; length: 18; size: NA; D: NA; J: TRBJ2-7; DNA: TGTGCCAGCAGCGTGGGGGAGGGGGCCGGGACAAACTCCTACGAGCAGTACTTC; CDR3: CASSVGEGAGTNSYEQYF
V: TRBV29-1; length: 11; size: few; D: NA; J: TRBJ2-4; DNA: TGCAGCGTTGAGGACCAAAACATTCAGTACTTC; CDR3: CSVEDQNIQYF
V: TRBV6-1; length: 14; size: NA; D: NA; J: TRBJ1-5; DNA: TGTGCCAGCAGTGTAAAGGGAGGGCTTCAGCCCCAGCATTTT; CDR3: CASSVKGGLQPQHF
V: TRBV4-1; length: 16; size: few; D: NA; J: TRBJ2-6; DNA: TGCGCCAGCAGTCTCGACCCCTGGTCTGGGGCCAACGTCCTGACTTTC; CDR3: CASSLDPWSGANVLTF
V: TRBV5-8; length: 15; size: few; D: NA; J: TRBJ2-2; DNA: TGTGCCAGCATCTCCCGAATGGATGGCACCGGGGAGCTGTTTTTT; CDR3: CASISRMDGTGELFF
V: TRBV6-1; length: 11; size: few; D: NA; J: TRBJ2-7; DNA: TGTGCCAGCGCGACAGGCTCCGAGCAGTACTTC; CDR3: CASATGSEQYF
V: TRBV3-1; length: 15; size: many; D: NA; J: TRBJ2-1; DNA: TGTGCCAGCAGCCAAGTGGCCGTAGACGCCAATGAGCAGTTCTTC; CDR3: CASSQVAVDANEQFF
V: TRBV9; length: 16; size: NA; D: TRBD2; J: TRBJ2-1; DNA: TGTGCCAGCAGCGTCTTAGCGGGAGGGATAGCCAATGAGCAGTTCTTC; CDR3: CASSVLAGGIANEQFF
V: TRBV2; length: 12; size: many; D: NA; J: TRBJ1-1; DNA: TGTGCCAGCACCTCCGGGGTCCCTGAAGCTTTCTTT; CDR3: CASTSGVPEAFF
V: TRBV20-1; length: 19; size: NA; D: TRBD1; J: TRBJ1-2; DNA: TGCAGTGCTTATTTGCTGACGGCGTCCGGGACAGGGACCATCTATGGCTACACCTTC; CDR3: CSAYLLTASGTGTIYGYTF
V: TRBV5-1; length: 14; size: few; D: TRBD1; J: TRBJ2-1; DNA: TGCGCCAGCAGCTTGGACAGGGGACGAAATGAGCAGTTCTTC; CDR3: CASSLDRGRNEQFF
V: TRBV5-1; length: 15; size: once; D: NA; J: TRBJ2-7; DNA: TGCGCCAGCAGCTTATTACACGGGACCGCCTACGAGCAGTACTTC; CDR3: CASSLLHGTAYEQYF
V: TRBV2; length: 11; size: many; D: NA; J: TRBJ2-3; DNA: TGTGCCAGCAGTGACACAGATACGCAGTATTTT; CDR3: CASSDTDTQYF
V: TRBV2; length: 15; size: NA; D: NA; J: TRBJ2-5; DNA: TGTGCCAGCAGGCGGGACACACTTTCTGCGGAGACCCAGTACTTC; CDR3: CASRRDTLSAETQYF
V: TRBV4-1; length: 16; size: NA; D: TRBD2; J: TRBJ2-7; DNA: TGTGCCAGCAGCCACATAATAGCGGGAGGGCCCTACGAGCAGTACTTC; CDR3: CASSHIIAGGPYEQYF
V: TRBV2; length: 16; size: many; D: NA; J: TRBJ2-1; DNA: TGTGCCAGCAGTGAATTTGTGGCGGGAACCAACAATGAGCAGTTCTTC; CDR3: CASSEFVAGTNNEQFF